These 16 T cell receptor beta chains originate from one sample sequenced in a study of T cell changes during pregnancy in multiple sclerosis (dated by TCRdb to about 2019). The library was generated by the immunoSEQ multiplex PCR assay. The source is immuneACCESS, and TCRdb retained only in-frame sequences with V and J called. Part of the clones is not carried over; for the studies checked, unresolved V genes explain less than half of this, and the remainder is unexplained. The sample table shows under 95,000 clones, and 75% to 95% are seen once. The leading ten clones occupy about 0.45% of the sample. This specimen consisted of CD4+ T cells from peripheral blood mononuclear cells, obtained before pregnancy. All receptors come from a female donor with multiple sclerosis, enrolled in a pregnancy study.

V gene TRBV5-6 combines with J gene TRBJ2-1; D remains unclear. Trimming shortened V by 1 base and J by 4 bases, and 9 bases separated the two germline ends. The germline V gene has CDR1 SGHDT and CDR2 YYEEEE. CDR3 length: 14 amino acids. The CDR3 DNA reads TGTGCCAGCAGCTTGCTCGAAGCGTACAATGAGCAGTTCTTC. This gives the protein CASSLLEAYNEQFF. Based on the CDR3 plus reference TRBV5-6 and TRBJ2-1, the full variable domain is DAGVTQSPTHLIKTRGQQVTLRCSPKSGHDTVSWYQQALGQGPQFIFQYYEEEERQRGNFPDRFSGHQFPNYSSELNVNALLLGDSALYLCASSLLEAYNEQFFGPGTRLTVL.

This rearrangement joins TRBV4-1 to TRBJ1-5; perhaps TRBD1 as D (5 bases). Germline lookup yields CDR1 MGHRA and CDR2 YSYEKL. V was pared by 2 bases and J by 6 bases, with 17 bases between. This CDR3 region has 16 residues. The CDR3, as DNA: TGCGCCAGCAGCCAACAAGATATAGGGGCGGTTCAGCCCCAGCATTTT. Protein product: CASSQQDIGAVQPQHF.

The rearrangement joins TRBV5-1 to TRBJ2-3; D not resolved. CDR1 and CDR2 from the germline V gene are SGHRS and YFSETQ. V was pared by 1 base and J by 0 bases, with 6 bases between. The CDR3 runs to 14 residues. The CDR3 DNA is TGCGCCAGCAGCTTGAGTCAGAGCACAGATACGCAGTATTTT. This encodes CASSLSQSTDTQYF.

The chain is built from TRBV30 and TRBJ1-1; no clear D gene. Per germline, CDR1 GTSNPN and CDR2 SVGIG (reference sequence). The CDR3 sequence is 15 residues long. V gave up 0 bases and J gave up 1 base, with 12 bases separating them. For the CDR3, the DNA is TGTGCCTGGAGTGTAAGCGGCAGCCCGAACACTGAAGCTTTCTTT. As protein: CAWSVSGSPNTEAFF. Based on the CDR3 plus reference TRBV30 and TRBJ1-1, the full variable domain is SQTIHQWPATLVQPVGSPLSLECTVEGTSNPNLYWYRQAAGRGLQLLFYSVGIGQISSEVPQNLSASRPQDRQFILSSKKLLLSDSGFYLCAWSVSGSPNTEAFFGQGTRLTVV.

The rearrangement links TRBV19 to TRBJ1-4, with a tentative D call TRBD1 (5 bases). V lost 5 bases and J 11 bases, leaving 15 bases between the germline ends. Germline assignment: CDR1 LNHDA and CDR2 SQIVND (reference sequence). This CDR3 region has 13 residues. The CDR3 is CASSPDTEEKLFF. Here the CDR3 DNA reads TGTGCCAGTAGTCCGGACACAGAGGAGAAACTGTTTTTT.

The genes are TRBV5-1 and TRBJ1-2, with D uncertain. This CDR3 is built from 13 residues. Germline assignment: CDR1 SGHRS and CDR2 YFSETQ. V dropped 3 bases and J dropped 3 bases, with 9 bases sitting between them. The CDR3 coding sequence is TGCGCCAGCAGCTCGGCGGGAGACTATGGCTACACCTTC. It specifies CASSSAGDYGYTF.

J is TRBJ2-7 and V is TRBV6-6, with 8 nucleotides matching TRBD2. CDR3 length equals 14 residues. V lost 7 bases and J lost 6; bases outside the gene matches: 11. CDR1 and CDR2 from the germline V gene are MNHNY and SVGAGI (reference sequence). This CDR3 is CASNGAGGRLEQYF. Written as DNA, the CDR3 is TGTGCCAGCAACGGGGCGGGGGGTCGCCTCGAGCAGTACTTC.

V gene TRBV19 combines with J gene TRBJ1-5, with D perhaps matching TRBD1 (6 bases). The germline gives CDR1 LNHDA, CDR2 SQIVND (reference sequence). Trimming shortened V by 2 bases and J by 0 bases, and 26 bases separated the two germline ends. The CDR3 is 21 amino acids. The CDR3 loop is CASSITLVGGPEPFSNQPQHF. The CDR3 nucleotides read TGTGCCAGTAGTATAACCCTGGTGGGGGGGCCGGAACCTTTTAGCAATCAGCCCCAGCATTTT.

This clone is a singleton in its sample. CDR3 in DNA: TGTGCCAGTAGTATAGGAGGGACAGGGGTCGGGGAGCAGTACTTC. Its translation is CASSIGGTGVGEQYF. The chain joins TRBV19 to TRBJ2-7; 10 nucleotides match TRBD1. The CDR3 runs 15 residues. V lost 1 base and J lost 7; bases outside the gene matches: 7. Germline CDR1 reads LNHDA; CDR2 reads SQIVND (reference sequence).

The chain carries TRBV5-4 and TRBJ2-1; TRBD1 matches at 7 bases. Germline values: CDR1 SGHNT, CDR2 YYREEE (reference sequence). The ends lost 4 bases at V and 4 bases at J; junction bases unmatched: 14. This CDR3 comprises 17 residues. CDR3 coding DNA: TGTGCCAGCAGCAAACCCCCAGGGGGAATGGGTTACAATGAGCAGTTCTTC. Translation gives CASSKPPGGMGYNEQFF.

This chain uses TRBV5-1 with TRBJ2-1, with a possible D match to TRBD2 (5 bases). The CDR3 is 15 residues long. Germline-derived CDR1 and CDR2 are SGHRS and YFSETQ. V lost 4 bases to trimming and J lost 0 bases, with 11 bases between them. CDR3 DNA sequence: TGCGCCAGCAGCGACGGGATAAGCTCCTACAATGAGCAGTTCTTC. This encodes CASSDGISSYNEQFF.

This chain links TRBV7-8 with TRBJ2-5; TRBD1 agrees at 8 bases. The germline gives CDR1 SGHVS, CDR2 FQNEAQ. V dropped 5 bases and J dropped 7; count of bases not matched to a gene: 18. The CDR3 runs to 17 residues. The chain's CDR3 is CASSPHDRRTGSGTQYF. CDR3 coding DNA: TGTGCCAGCAGCCCCCATGACCGGAGGACAGGGAGCGGGACCCAGTACTTC.

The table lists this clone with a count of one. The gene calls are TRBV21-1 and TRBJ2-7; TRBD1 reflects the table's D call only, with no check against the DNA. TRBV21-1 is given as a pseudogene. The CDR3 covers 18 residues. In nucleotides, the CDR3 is TGTGCCAGCAGTAAAGGACAGCCCCCACTTTCTAGCTCCTACGAGCAGTACTTC. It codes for CASSKGQPPLSSSYEQYF.

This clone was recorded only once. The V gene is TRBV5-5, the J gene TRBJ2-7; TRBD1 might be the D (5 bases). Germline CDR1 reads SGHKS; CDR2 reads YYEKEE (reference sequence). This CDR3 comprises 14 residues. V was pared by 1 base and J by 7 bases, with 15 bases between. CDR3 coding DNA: TGTGCCAGCAGCTTGACCCTAGTCAGGGTGGAGCAGTACTTC. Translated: CASSLTLVRVEQYF.

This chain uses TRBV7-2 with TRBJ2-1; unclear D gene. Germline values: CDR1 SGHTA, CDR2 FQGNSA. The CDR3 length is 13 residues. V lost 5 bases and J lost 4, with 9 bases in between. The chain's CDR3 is CASSVGFYNEQFF. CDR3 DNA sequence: TGTGCCAGCAGCGTCGGGTTTTACAATGAGCAGTTCTTC.

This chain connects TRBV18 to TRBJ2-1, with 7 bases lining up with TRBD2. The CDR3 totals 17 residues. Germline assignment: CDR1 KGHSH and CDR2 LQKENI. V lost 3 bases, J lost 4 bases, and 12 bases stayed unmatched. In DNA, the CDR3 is TGTGCCAGCTCACCGGACCGCGGGAGACTACATTACAATGAGCAGTTCTTC. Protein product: CASSPDRGRLHYNEQFF.